This passage covers 2 T cell receptor beta chains from one sample sequenced in a study of blood T cell repertoires in COVID-19. TCRdb keeps only in-frame clones here, not all; method: immunoSEQ multiplex PCR. This sample yields over 200,000 clones, of which around 86% are seen a single time; over 4.5% belongs to the top ten. The material sequenced was peripheral blood. The receptors stem from a man at least 80 years old with acute or convalescent COVID-19.

The rearrangement uses TRBV18 and TRBJ2-7; 7 bases match TRBD1. CDR3 length equals 15 residues. The germline gives CDR1 KGHSH, CDR2 LQKENI. J lost 1 base, V lost 5 bases, and 8 bases had no gene match. The CDR3 protein is CASSSRDSGSYEQYF. CDR3 DNA sequence: TGTGCCAGCTCATCCCGGGACAGTGGGTCCTACGAGCAGTACTTC.

The V gene is TRBV7-2, the J gene TRBJ2-1, with D possibly TRBD2 on 6 matching bases. V lost 8 bases to trimming and J lost 0 bases, with 17 bases between them. Germline assignment: CDR1 SGHTA and CDR2 FQGNSA. The CDR3 is 16 amino acids. The CDR3 here is CASSPAGTLSYNEQFF. As DNA, the CDR3 is TGTGCCAGCTCCCCCGCCGGGACTCTCTCCTACAATGAGCAGTTCTTC.